The next 17 T cell receptor beta chains were all read from a single sample in a study of blood T cell repertoires in COVID-19. TCRdb's table, derived via immunoSEQ multiplex PCR, lists solely in-frame clones and lacks some. The table has around 53,000 clones, 77% seen once. The sequencing sample was made of peripheral blood. Receptors originate from a man aged 65 to 79 with active or convalescent COVID-19.

This sequence joins TRBV21-1 and TRBJ2-3; TRBD2, as called in the table, went unchecked against the DNA. TRBV21-1 represents a pseudogene. There are 16 residues in the CDR3. The CDR3 bases are TGTGCCAGCAGCAAAGTAGAGGAAACTAGGGTGGGTACGCAGTATTTT. Its protein product is CASSKVEETRVGTQYF.

In this sample, this clone turned up a few times. V is TRBV6-6 and J is TRBJ1-1; D may be TRBD1 (5 bases). The CDR3 has 15 residues. Trimming removed 0 bases at V and 5 bases at J, with 13 bases between. Germline-derived CDR1 and CDR2 are MNHNY and SVGAGI (reference sequence). The CDR3 nucleotides read TGTGCCAGCAGTTACTCCCAAGGGGTTTGGACTGAAGCTTTCTTT. Its translation: CASSYSQGVWTEAFF.

This sequence joins TRBV24-1 and TRBJ2-2, with a tentative D call TRBD2 (6 bases). CDR1 is KGHDR, CDR2 SFDVKD, per germline. The CDR3 runs to 15 residues. V lost 4 bases, J lost 4 bases, and 12 bases lay in between. The CDR3 region is CATSDFGTPTGELFF. The CDR3 DNA sequence: TGTGCCACCAGTGACTTCGGGACTCCCACCGGGGAGCTGTTTTTT.

This chain joins TRBV3-1 (or the pseudogene TRBV3-2) and TRBJ2-7, with D perhaps TRBD2 (5 bases). CDR3 size: 16 residues. Germline V gives CDR1 LGHDT, CDR2 YNNKEL (reference sequence). Between the trimmed V and J ends, which lost 2 bases and 3 bases, there was a span of 17 bases. For the CDR3, the DNA is TGTGCCAGCAGCCAAAGAGCCAGCGGATCTTACTACGAGCAGTACTTC. It is translated as CASSQRASGSYYEQYF.

Only a few counts were recorded for this clone. The chain recombines TRBV24-1 with TRBJ2-3; D uncertain. Trimming shortened V by 4 bases and J by 6 bases, and 4 bases separated the two germline ends. The CDR3 has 11 residues. CDR1 and CDR2 from the germline V gene are KGHDR and SFDVKD. The chain's CDR3 is CATSESDTQYF. CDR3 in DNA: TGTGCCACCAGTGAATCGGATACGCAGTATTTT.

The chain carries TRBV30 and TRBJ1-5; D unclear. The V and J ends lost 2 bases and 2 bases respectively, with 7 bases between them. The CDR3 extends over 13 amino acids. Germline V gives CDR1 GTSNPN, CDR2 SVGIG (reference sequence). The CDR3 here is CAWSLPGNQPQHF. CDR3 bases: TGTGCCTGGAGTCTCCCGGGCAATCAGCCCCAGCATTTT.

The gene calls are TRBV7-9 and TRBJ1-2, with a weak D call TRBD1 (5 bases). Germline values: CDR1 SEHNR, CDR2 FQNEAQ (reference sequence). Trimming removed 5 bases at V and 4 bases at J, with 11 bases between. The CDR3 contains 13 residues. CDR3 protein: CASSPGHPYGYTF. In DNA form, the CDR3 reads TGTGCCAGCAGCCCCGGACACCCCTATGGCTACACCTTC.

At least ten counts were recorded for this clone. The V gene is TRBV7-2, the J gene TRBJ2-1; possible D gene TRBD1, 5 bases. Germline V gene lookup returns CDR1 SGHTA and CDR2 FQGNSA. Trimming removed 4 bases from V and 8 bases from J, with 9 bases in between. The CDR3 runs to 12 residues. CDR3 bases: TGTGCCAGCAGCTCGGCAGGGTATGAGCAGTTCTTC. This sequence encodes CASSSAGYEQFF.

This clone was counted a few times. CDR3 protein: CASSPQYPAGVSYEQYF. In DNA form, the CDR3 reads TGTGCCAGCTCACCACAATACCCGGCAGGGGTCTCCTACGAGCAGTACTTC. V and J are TRBV18 and TRBJ2-7; maybe TRBD1 (6 bases). Trimming removed 1 base at V and 0 bases at J, with 16 bases between. Germline V CDR1 and CDR2: KGHSH, LQKENI. The CDR3 is 17 residues long.

This chain links TRBV6-5 with TRBJ1-2; 9 bases fit TRBD1. CDR1 is MNHEY, CDR2 SVGAGI, per germline. The CDR3 spans 15 residues. Trimming at V came to 6 bases and at J to 5 bases, leaving 10 bases not matched to a gene. The CDR3 reads CASRATGGFHYGYTF. The CDR3 DNA reads as TGTGCCAGCAGGGCAACAGGGGGCTTTCATTATGGCTACACCTTC.

V gene TRBV7-2 combines with J gene TRBJ2-7, with 7 bases matching TRBD1. This CDR3 spans 15 amino acids. The J segment lost 5 bases and the V segment lost 0 bases, leaving 7 bases of the junction unmatched. The germline V gene has CDR1 SGHTA and CDR2 FQGNSA. The CDR3 sequence is CASSLASTGWHEQYF. CDR3 nucleotides: TGTGCCAGCAGCTTAGCTTCGACAGGGTGGCACGAGCAGTACTTC.

This clone was counted between two and nine times. CDR3 loop: CASSLSGGVGAFF. DNA for the CDR3: TGTGCCAGCTCCCTCTCGGGGGGGGTCGGGGCTTTCTTT. J is TRBJ1-1 and V is TRBV28, with D perhaps matching TRBD1 (5 bases). This CDR3 has 13 amino acids. Germline V gene sequence: CDR1 MDHEN, CDR2 SYDVKM. Trimming cost V 8 bases and J 11 bases, with 21 bases left between them.

This chain connects TRBV10-1 to TRBJ1-6; 11 nucleotides align to TRBD1. V gave up 6 bases and J gave up 5 bases; unmatched junction bases: 12. Per the germline V gene, CDR1 is WNHNN and CDR2 is SYGVQD (reference sequence). The CDR3 totals 18 residues. The CDR3 DNA is TGCGCCAGCAGGGGACAGGGGGTGGATTATTCGGATAATTCACCCCTCCACTTT. It codes for CASRGQGVDYSDNSPLHF.

A few counts support this clone. This chain links TRBV18 with TRBJ1-2; D not certain. Looked up from germline, CDR1 is KGHSH and CDR2 is LQKENI. The V gene lost 1 base and the J gene lost 0 bases, with 9 bases spanning the gap. This CDR3 is built from 15 residues. The CDR3 sequence: CASSPLSDANYGYTF. CDR3 DNA: TGTGCCAGCTCACCACTCAGCGACGCTAACTATGGCTACACCTTC.

A single count supports this clone. The V gene is TRBV5-1, the J gene TRBJ2-1, with 7 bases lining up with TRBD1. Germline V CDR1 and CDR2: SGHRS, YFSETQ. This CDR3 comprises 16 residues. The junction had 10 bases not matched to a gene; V was cut back by 4 bases and J by 3 bases. In nucleotides, the CDR3 is TGCGCCAGCAGCGTCGCCCGGGACAGCTTCTACAATGAGCAGTTCTTC. It is translated as CASSVARDSFYNEQFF.

The chain couples TRBV9 to TRBJ1-1; 10 bases are shared with TRBD1. The V gene's germline CDR1 is SGDLS and CDR2 YYNGEE. This CDR3 is 15 amino acids long. V was pared by 4 bases and J by 10 bases, with 13 bases of the junction left unmatched. This chain's CDR3 is CASSPEAGQGNSAFF. CDR3 coding DNA: TGTGCCAGCAGCCCCGAAGCGGGACAGGGGAACTCAGCTTTCTTT.

This chain links TRBV9 with TRBJ1-4; TRBD1 is a possible D gene (5 bases). This CDR3 has 14 amino acids. Trimming took off 4 bases at V and 4 bases at J, with 11 bases between the two ends. Germline V lookup: CDR1 SGDLS, CDR2 YYNGEE. CDR3 bases: TGTGCCAGCAGCTTTGGGGGGTATAATGAAAAACTGTTTTTT. Its protein product is CASSFGGYNEKLFF. Full variable domain (outside the CDR3, taken from reference TRBV9 and TRBJ1-4): DSGVTQTPKHLITATGQRVTLRCSPRSGDLSVYWYQQSLDQGLQFLIQYYNGEERAKGNILERFSAQQFPDLHSELNLSSLELGDSALYFCASSFGGYNEKLFFGSGTQLSVL.